These 14 T cell receptor beta chains were all obtained from the same sample, sequenced in a study of vaccination and CD4 T cells after COVID-19. These receptors have no known antigen. Once obtained from cultured CD4+ T cells, the DNA was sequenced using the Oncomine TCR Beta short-read assay. TCRdb used MiXCR to reprocess the PCR reads, holding one entry per CDR3 protein. The sample holds some 8,900 distinct CDR3 sequences; about 48% are singletons and the top ten take approximately 10%. Treatment defined: roughly nine-day PBMC culture with coronavirus spike peptide pools or control peptides (ViraFEST assay). Prior to the COVID-19 pandemic (2011-2018), the unexposed donor's CD4+ T cells were collected. The sequencing input was CD4+ T cells from blood, cultured in vitro. The source of these receptors is a human donor in good health.

The chain combines TRBV11-2 with TRBJ2-7; D is perhaps TRBD2 (6 bases). V was shortened by 0 bases and J by 5 bases, with 17 bases between the two germline ends. This CDR3 is built from 16 residues. Germline V gives CDR1 SGHAT, CDR2 FQNNGV. CDR3 bases: TGTGCCAGCAGCTTAGAGCGGACACCGCGGGAAAACGAGCAGTACTTC. Its protein product is CASSLERTPRENEQYF. The full variable domain, its missing parts supplied by reference TRBV11-2 and TRBJ2-7, is EAGVAQSPRYKIIEKRQSVAFWCNPISGHATLYWYQQILGQGPKLLIQFQNNGVVDDSQLPKDRFSAERLKGVDSTLKIQPAKLEDSAVYLCASSLERTPRENEQYFGPGTRLTVT.

The gene calls are TRBV11-3 and TRBJ1-1, with D hard to call. CDR1 is SGHNT, CDR2 YENEEA, per germline. CDR3 size: 14 residues. V was cut by 5 bases and J by 2 bases, with 12 bases left in between. CDR3 residues: CASSRTAGNTEAFF. The DNA of the CDR3 is TGTGCCAGCAGCCGGACGGCCGGTAACACTGAAGCTTTCTTT.

This chain joins TRBV6-2 or TRBV6-3 and TRBJ1-3; no reliable D call. The CDR3 loop spans 14 amino acids. Germline CDR1 and CDR2: MNHEY and SVGEGT. V gave up 7 bases and J gave up 6 bases, with 16 bases separating them. For the CDR3, the DNA is TGTGCCAGCATCAAAATTGGCGGGGAAAACACCATATATTTT. It codes for CASIKIGGENTIYF.

The chain joins TRBV7-9 to TRBJ1-2; no definite D call. V was pared by 5 bases and J by 2 bases, with 9 bases between. This CDR3 is built from 13 residues. From germline, CDR1 is SEHNR and CDR2 FQNEAQ (reference sequence). The DNA for the CDR3 is TGTGCCAGCAGCCCGAGCTTAAACTATGGCTACACCTTC. Translating it yields CASSPSLNYGYTF.

The chain couples TRBV5-1 to TRBJ2-7; TRBD1 might be the D (5 bases). The CDR3 runs to 13 residues. V was shortened by 1 base and J by 4 bases, with 9 bases between the two germline ends. Germline V gene sequence: CDR1 SGHRS, CDR2 YFSETQ. CDR3 sequence: CASSLTGSYEQYF. The CDR3 coding sequence is TGCGCCAGCAGCTTGACAGGTTCTTACGAGCAGTACTTC.

In its sample, this clonotype was seen a few times. The CDR3 DNA reads TGTGCCACCACAGGGGTAAGGATGAACACTGAAGCTTTCTTT. Protein product: CATTGVRMNTEAFF. This rearrangement joins TRBV6-1 to TRBJ1-1; 7 bases match TRBD1. The CDR3 consists of 14 residues. CDR1 MNHNS and CDR2 SASEGT come from the germline V gene. V shed 10 bases, J shed 0 bases, and the junction held 8 bases outside the gene matches.

In this sample, this clonotype turned up a few times. This chain uses TRBV24-1 with TRBJ1-2; D is ambiguous. CDR1 and CDR2 from the germline V gene are KGHDR and SFDVKD. V lost 3 bases and J lost 6, with 16 bases in between. The CDR3 spans 15 residues. In DNA, the CDR3 is TGTGCCACCAGTGATGGAGTCGGGCCAAGGGATGGCTACACCTTC. It yields the protein CATSDGVGPRDGYTF.

The rearrangement links TRBV10-1 to TRBJ2-2; 8 nucleotides match TRBD1. The V and J ends lost 6 bases and 4 bases, in that order; junction bases with no gene match: 7. The germline gives CDR1 WNHNN, CDR2 SYGVQD (reference sequence). This CDR3 region has 15 residues. CDR3 sequence reads: CASRPGGVGTGELFF. The CDR3 bases are TGCGCCAGCAGGCCAGGGGGCGTCGGCACCGGGGAGCTGTTTTTT.

This chain joins TRBV5-1 and TRBJ2-5, with 8 bases matching TRBD1. CDR1 and CDR2 (germline): SGHRS, YFSETQ. The V gene end was trimmed by 1 base and the J gene end by 5 bases; junction bases not matched to a gene: 10. The CDR3 totals 16 residues. The CDR3 DNA sequence: TGCGCCAGCAGCTTGCAGGGGGCGCGAGGTACGGAGACCCAGTACTTC. As protein: CASSLQGARGTETQYF.

The rearrangement uses TRBV20-1 and TRBJ1-2; tentative D call: TRBD1 (5 bases). Per germline, CDR1 DFQATT and CDR2 SNEGSKA (reference sequence). The CDR3 consists of 16 residues. With 0 bases removed from V and 1 base from J, the gap between germline ends came to 15 bases. CDR3 bases: TGCAGTGCTAGAGACCTGGGGGGGGTACTTAACTATGGCTACACCTTC. Translating gives CSARDLGGVLNYGYTF.

The chain combines TRBV4-2 with TRBJ1-5, with D possibly TRBD1 on 5 matching bases. V shed 0 bases and J shed 3 bases, with 12 bases lying between them. Germline V gene sequence: CDR1 LGHNA, CDR2 YNFKEQ. The CDR3 runs to 16 residues. DNA for the CDR3: TGTGCCAGCAGCCAAGAGCAGGGCCAATACAATCAGCCCCAGCATTTT. The encoded protein is CASSQEQGQYNQPQHF.

The V gene is TRBV10-2, the J gene TRBJ1-2, with 10 nucleotides matching TRBD1. Germline loops: CDR1 WSHSY, CDR2 SAAADI. CDR3 length: 15 amino acids. Trimming at V came to 2 bases and at J to 7 bases, leaving 7 bases not matched to a gene. CDR3 bases: TGCGCCAGCAGTGAGCCCGGGACAGGGGCTACTGGCTACACCTTC. Amino acids: CASSEPGTGATGYTF.

This clonotype was counted only a few times. The chain joins TRBV12-3 or TRBV12-4 to TRBJ1-2; the D is unclear. Trimming stripped 5 bases from V and 8 bases from J, with 21 bases between. CDR3 length: 15 amino acids. The CDR3 protein is CASSPGIGPSGGYTF. DNA for the CDR3: TGTGCCAGCAGTCCCGGAATAGGGCCGAGCGGGGGCTACACCTTC.

This chain uses TRBV2 with TRBJ1-2; 9 bases line up with TRBD1. V lost 4 bases, J lost 8 bases, and 8 bases stayed unmatched. CDR3 length: 14 residues. Germline CDR1 reads SNHLY; CDR2 reads FYNNEI. Here the CDR3 reads CASSVEVGTGGYTF. CDR3 sequence (DNA): TGTGCCAGCAGTGTTGAGGTGGGGACAGGGGGCTACACCTTC. The complete variable domain, with remaining parts taken from reference TRBV2 and TRBJ1-2, reads EPEVTQTPSHQVTQMGQEVILRCVPISNHLYFYWYRQILGQKVEFLVSFYNNEISEKSEIFDDQFSVERPDGSNFTLKIRSTKLEDSAMYFCASSVEVGTGGYTFGSGTRLTVV.